This is a list of T cell receptor beta chains from one sample in a study of blood T cell repertoires in COVID-19. Repertoires were generated with immunoSEQ multiplex PCR, while TCRdb's copy carries only in-frame clones and drops some. The sample shows tens of thousands of clones, approximately 72% of them seen only once. The sample consisted of peripheral blood. The receptor source for this set is a man at least 80 years old with acute or convalescent COVID-19. Both conserved end residues are part of each CDR3. The order of the fields is D gene, clone size, J gene, CDR3 length, V gene, CDR3 DNA, CDR3 protein. The D gene is left open where the match is weak. Clone size, where shown, is once, few, many, or a class for clones that have expanded.

TRBD1	.	TRBJ1-2	15	TRBV13	TGTGCCAGCAGTTTCATGGCAGGGGGGATCTATGGCTACACCTTC	CASSFMAGGIYGYTF
.	.	TRBJ2-1	12	TRBV6-6	TGTGCCAGCGGAAGGAAGCAGGATGAGCAGTTCTTC	CASGRKQDEQFF
.	.	TRBJ2-5	17	TRBV3-1/TRBV3-2	TGTGCCAGCAGCCAAGTTGTCGGGGGGCCTATTCGAGAGACCCAGTACTTC	CASSQVVGGPIRETQYF
TRBD1	.	TRBJ1-1	13	TRBV27	TGTGCCAGCAGGGGGACAGGGGGGACTGAAGCTTTCTTT	CASRGTGGTEAFF
.	.	TRBJ1-1	14	TRBV5-1	TGCGCCAGCAGCCTGATGGGCAGGGACACTGAAGCTTTCTTT	CASSLMGRDTEAFF
TRBD1	.	TRBJ1-1	15	TRBV7-2	TGTGCCAGCAGCTTCACCAGGGTCTCAGGGGGTGAAGCTTTCTTT	CASSFTRVSGGEAFF
.	.	TRBJ1-2	14	TRBV7-9	TGTGCCAGCAGCTTTCGACAGGAGAACTATGGCTACACCTTC	CASSFRQENYGYTF
TRBD2	once	TRBJ2-5	18	TRBV3-1/TRBV3-2	TGTGCCAGCAGCCAATTTCGGTCTAGCGGGGGTCGGCAAGAGACCCAGTACTTC	CASSQFRSSGGRQETQYF
.	.	TRBJ2-5	14	TRBV28	TGTGCCTCTCACGGCGGGGGCGGGAGAGAGACCCAGTACTTC	CASHGGGGRETQYF
TRBD1	once	TRBJ1-5	14	TRBV27	TGTGCCAGCAGTTTGTTACAGGGGAATCAGCCCCAGCATTTT	CASSLLQGNQPQHF
.	.	TRBJ1-2	12	TRBV9	TGTGCCAGCATTGCGGGGGAACATGGCTACACCTTC	CASIAGEHGYTF
.	.	TRBJ2-2	15	TRBV19	TGTGCCAGTAGCCCCAGGGGCGGTACCACCGGGGAGCTGTTTTTT	CASSPRGGTTGELFF
TRBD1	.	TRBJ1-1	14	TRBV11-3	TGTGCCAGCAGCTCAGGGGGCCAAATCACTGAAGCTTTCTTT	CASSSGGQITEAFF